What follows describes a single T cell receptor (beta chain). The specificity of this receptor is unknown. Base qualities are not provided; no much larger clone lies one nucleotide away. The CDR3, from cysteine to phenylalanine, totals 15 residues. Of all the DNA, just the CDR3 is kept, 45 bases in frame from base 1. Trimming takes 0 bases from V and 6 bases from J, and the germline ends sit 10 bases apart. The germline V gene sets CDR1 to SGDLS and CDR2 to YYNGEE. This sample stems from a study of CD8+ T cells in alopecia areata (dated by TCRdb to the late 2010s). Turning to the overall study: Treated patients were enrolled in an open-label pilot trial of oral tofacitinib, 5 to 10 mg twice daily, for moderate-to-severe alopecia areata. Amplification of TCRbeta CDR3 regions was done by immunoSEQ multiplex PCR using 35 Vbeta forward primers and 13 Jbeta reverse primers. Scalp clonality was compared among normal scalp (n=4), patchy alopecia areata scalp (n=8), and alopecia totalis/universalis scalp (n=8). On the human side, TCRbeta sequencing was run on scalp tissue and on sorted CD4+ and CD8+ peripheral blood T cells from healthy controls and from alopecia areata patients with either patchy or totalis/universalis disease. Patients received tofacitinib for 6 to 18 months and were then followed off drug for 6 months to check for delayed response and recurrence. For the treated patients, the SALT score, which quantifies what percentage of scalp surface area is affected, served as the measure of disease severity. To study T cell clonal expansion in alopecia areata, the researchers applied high-throughput TCRbeta sequencing to both the C3H/HeJ mouse model and human patients. Tofacitinib-treated patients had biopsies at baseline and at 4 and 24 weeks of treatment, with a later scalp biopsy in several patients. RNA came from the PAXgene miRNA kit for fixed scalp, the miRNeasy kit for PBMCs, and the RNeasy kit for mouse skin.

This specimen's time point label, per the study, means: less than 25 weeks on oral tofacitinib. The label giving this sample's treatment or condition can be read as: oral pan-JAK inhibitor, 5-10 mg twice daily. From alopecia areata patients, peripheral blood was collected along with lesional scalp punch biopsies. After PBMCs were isolated by density centrifugation and stained for CD3, CD4 and CD8, a FACSAria was used to sort CD4+ and CD8+ T cells. What the work shows at the level of the full study, not this receptor alone: Because the treated cohort was small and had just a single nonresponder, larger studies are needed to establish links between baseline CD8+ expansion and response. Many expanded lesional clones were found to persist in scalp and blood during tofacitinib treatment, and relapse after treatment cessation may be partly explained by this persistence. Higher clonality and more expanded CD8+ clones were observed in lesional scalp than in normal scalp, particularly in alopecia totalis/universalis, a finding suggestive of antigenic drive. With tofacitinib, both scalp clonality and the number of expanded CD8+ clones among the top 100 scalp clones went down significantly. TCR sequences shared between patients were less clear than in mice, possibly partly because of HLA diversity in the patient population. Unlike mouse skin, where gammadelta T cells dominate, normal human skin contains resident alphabeta T cells that get sequenced too, which complicates analysis of the scalp TCR repertoire.

The library was generated by the immunoSEQ multiplex PCR assay. RNA was extracted from all samples and reverse transcribed into cDNA as template for TCR sequencing. SuperScript III was used to make first-strand cDNA, primed with a 2:1 mix of oligo-dT and random hexamers. A synthetic immune receptor repertoire was used to measure amplification bias, and any remaining bias was corrected computationally. As for the authors' bioinformatics: Raw reads were preprocessed to remove errors, and CDR3 was defined by IMGT conventions from the conserved cysteine to phenylalanine. Clonality was computed by normalizing Shannon entropy by log2 of the number of productive unique TCRs and subtracting the result from 1. Whether each scalp clone was CD4 or CD8 was inferred by checking scalp TCRbeta sequences against the CD4 and CD8 repertoires from sorted blood. The immuneACCESS repertoire file appears here via TCRdb, limited to in-frame rearrangements. These files lack a portion of the clones; in checked studies, under half of the deficit traces to unresolved V genes, and the cause of the others is not known. V and J calls and clone size are those listed in that table; D and trimming were worked out from the DNA. The sample yields 200,000 or so clones; 55% to 75% were counted once. More than 5.5% of the sample belongs to the ten largest clones.

The origin of this receptor is a human donor with alopecia areata. Specimen: CD4+ T cells sorted from blood, collected at week 24, from a patient treated with tofacitinib. The chain couples TRBV9 to TRBJ1-6; the D gene identity is not certain. The CDR3 has the sequence CASSVGASGNSPLHF. At the DNA level, the sequence is TGTGCCAGCAGCGTAGGGGCCTCGGGTAATTCACCCCTCCACTTT.